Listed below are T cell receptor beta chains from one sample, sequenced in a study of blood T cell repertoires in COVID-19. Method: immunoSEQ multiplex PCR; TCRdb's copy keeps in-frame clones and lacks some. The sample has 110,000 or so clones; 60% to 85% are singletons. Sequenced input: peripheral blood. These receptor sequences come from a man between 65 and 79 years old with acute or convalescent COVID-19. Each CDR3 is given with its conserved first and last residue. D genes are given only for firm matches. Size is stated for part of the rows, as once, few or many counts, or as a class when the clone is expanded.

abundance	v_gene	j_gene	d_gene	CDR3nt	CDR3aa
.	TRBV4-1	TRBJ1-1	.	TGCGCCAGCAGCCAAGTGGTGCGGGGGCCATGGAGCACTGAAGCTTTCTTT	CASSQVVRGPWSTEAFF
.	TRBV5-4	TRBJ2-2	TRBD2	TGTGCCAGCAGCCCCGGGACTAGCGGATACACCGGGGAGCTGTTTTTT	CASSPGTSGYTGELFF
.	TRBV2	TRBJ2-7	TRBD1	TGTGCCAGCAGTGAAGGGACAGGACCCTACGAGCAGTACTTC	CASSEGTGPYEQYF
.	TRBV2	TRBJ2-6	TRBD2	TGTGCCAGCAGCCTTTCGGCGGGGGGGCTCCTTTCATCTGGGGCCAACGTCCTGACTTTC	CASSLSAGGLLSSGANVLTF
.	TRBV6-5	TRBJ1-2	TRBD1	TGTGCCAGCAGCCTCGACAGGGGGCCTAACTATGGCTACACCTTC	CASSLDRGPNYGYTF
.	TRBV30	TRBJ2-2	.	TGTGCCTGGAGTGTACTCCACACCGGGGAGCTGTTTTTT	CAWSVLHTGELFF
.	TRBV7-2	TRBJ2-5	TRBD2	TGTGCCAGCAGACCGGGGACTAGTCAAGAGACCCAGTACTTC	CASRPGTSQETQYF
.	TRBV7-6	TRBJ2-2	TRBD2	TGTGCCAGCAGCTTAGCGGCTGTTACTAGCGGGCAAAAAGCCGGGGAGCTGTTTTTT	CASSLAAVTSGQKAGELFF
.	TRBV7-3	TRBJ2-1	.	TGTGCCAGCAGCTTAGGCGGGGGCCAATACAATGAGCAGTTCTTC	CASSLGGGQYNEQFF
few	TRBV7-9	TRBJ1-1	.	TGTGCCAGCAGCGAAGAGGACAGAGCACCTTTTTTT	CASSEEDRAPFF
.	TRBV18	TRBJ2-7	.	TGTGCCAGCTCACCCAGCGGCTCCTACGAGCAGTACTTC	CASSPSGSYEQYF
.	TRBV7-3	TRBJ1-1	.	TGTGCCAGCAGCTCTACCGACGGGGAAGAAGCTTTCTTT	CASSSTDGEEAFF
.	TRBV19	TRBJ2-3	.	TGTGCCAGTAGTATCCCAGGGCGAAGCCTCTTTACGCAGTATTTT	CASSIPGRSLFTQYF
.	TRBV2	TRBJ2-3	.	TGTGCCAGCATTACAGAGACAGATACGCAGTATTTT	CASITETDTQYF
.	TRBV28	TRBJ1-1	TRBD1	TGTGCCAGCAGCCAGTTTTCAGGGGGCACTGAAGCTTTCTTT	CASSQFSGGTEAFF